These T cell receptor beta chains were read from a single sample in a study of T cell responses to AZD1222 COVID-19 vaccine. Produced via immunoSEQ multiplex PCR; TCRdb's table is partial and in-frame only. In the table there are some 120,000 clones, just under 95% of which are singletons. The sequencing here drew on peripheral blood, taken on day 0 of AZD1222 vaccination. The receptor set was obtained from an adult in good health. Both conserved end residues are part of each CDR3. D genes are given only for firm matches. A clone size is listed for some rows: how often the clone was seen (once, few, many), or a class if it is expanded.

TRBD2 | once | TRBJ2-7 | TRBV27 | CASSPGLGSYEQYF | TGTGCCAGCAGCCCGGGACTAGGATCCTACGAGCAGTACTTC
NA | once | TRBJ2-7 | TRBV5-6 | CASSLEAAYEQYF | TGTGCCAGCAGCTTGGAGGCAGCCTACGAGCAGTACTTC
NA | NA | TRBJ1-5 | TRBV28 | CASIWGADNQPQHF | TGTGCCAGCATTTGGGGGGCGGACAATCAGCCCCAGCATTTT
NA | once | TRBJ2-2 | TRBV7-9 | CASSFSFTGEPFF | TGTGCCAGCAGCTTCTCATTTACCGGGGAGCCGTTTTTT
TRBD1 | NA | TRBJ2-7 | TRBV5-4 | CASSSKTGDYEQYF | TGTGCCAGCAGCTCAAAAACAGGGGACTACGAGCAGTACTTC
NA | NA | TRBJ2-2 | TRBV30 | CAWSHQPARRGTGELFF | TGTGCCTGGAGTCATCAACCGGCCAGACGGGGCACCGGGGAGCTGTTTTTT
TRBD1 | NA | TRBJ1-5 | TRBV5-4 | CASRLAYRGTQHF | TGTGCCAGCAGATTGGCCTACAGGGGGACCCAGCATTTT
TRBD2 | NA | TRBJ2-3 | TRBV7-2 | CASSFRLAGGTDTQYF | TGTGCCAGCAGCTTTCGACTAGCGGGAGGCACAGATACGCAGTATTTT
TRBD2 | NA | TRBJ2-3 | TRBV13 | CAVRAGLSTDTQYF | TGTGCCGTCAGAGCGGGACTAAGCACAGATACGCAGTATTTT
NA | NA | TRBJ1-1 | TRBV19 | CASVWEGGRTEAFF | TGTGCCAGTGTGTGGGAGGGGGGCCGCACTGAAGCTTTCTTT
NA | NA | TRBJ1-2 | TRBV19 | CASSRGEAANYGYTF | TGTGCCAGTAGCCGCGGGGAGGCAGCTAACTATGGCTACACCTTC
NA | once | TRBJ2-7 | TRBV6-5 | CASSYSTGPTEQYF | TGTGCCAGCAGTTACTCGACCGGACCCACGGAGCAGTACTTC
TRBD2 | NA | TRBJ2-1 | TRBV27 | CASSPWTSGNEQFF | TGTGCCAGCAGTCCTTGGACTAGCGGAAATGAGCAGTTCTTC
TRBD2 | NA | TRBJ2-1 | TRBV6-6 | CASRPGGSNNEQFF | TGTGCCAGCAGGCCAGGCGGGAGTAACAATGAGCAGTTCTTC
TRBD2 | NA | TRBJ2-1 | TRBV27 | CASSFVSSGYNEQFF | TGTGCCAGCAGTTTTGTGTCTAGCGGCTACAATGAGCAGTTCTTC
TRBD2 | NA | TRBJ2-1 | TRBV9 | CAGSSGSLGNEQFF | TGTGCCGGCTCTAGCGGGAGTCTTGGCAATGAGCAGTTCTTC
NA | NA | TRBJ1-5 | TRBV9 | CASSVGIGASNQPQHF | TGTGCCAGCAGCGTAGGTATAGGGGCGAGCAATCAGCCCCAGCATTTT
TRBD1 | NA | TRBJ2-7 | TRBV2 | CASSGGTGASYEQYF | TGTGCCAGCAGTGGGGGGACAGGGGCCTCCTACGAGCAGTACTTC
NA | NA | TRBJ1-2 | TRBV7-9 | CASSPQGAGYTF | TGTGCCAGCAGCCCACAGGGTGCTGGCTACACCTTC
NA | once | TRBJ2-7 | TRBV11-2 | CASSASRDRWEQYF | TGTGCCAGCAGCGCCAGCCGAGACCGGTGGGAGCAGTACTTC
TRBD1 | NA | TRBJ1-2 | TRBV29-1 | CSVEGGQSYGYTF | TGCAGCGTTGAAGGGGGACAGTCCTATGGCTACACCTTC
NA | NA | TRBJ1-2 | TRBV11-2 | CASSLVGRDGYTF | TGTGCCAGCAGCTTAGTTGGCAGGGATGGCTACACCTTC
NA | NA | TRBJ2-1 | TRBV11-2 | CASSQRAGGEYNEQFF | TGTGCCAGCAGCCAACGTGCTGGCGGAGAGTACAATGAGCAGTTCTTC
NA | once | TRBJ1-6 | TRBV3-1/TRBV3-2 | CASSRNNSPLHF | TGTGCCAGCAGCCGAAATAATTCACCCCTCCACTTT
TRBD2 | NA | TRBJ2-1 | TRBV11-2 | CASSLGLAGYFF | TGTGCCAGCAGCTTAGGCCTAGCGGGATACTTCTTC
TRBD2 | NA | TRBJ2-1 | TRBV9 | CASSVGRTSGNNEQFF | TGTGCCAGCAGCGTAGGACGGACTAGCGGGAACAATGAGCAGTTCTTC
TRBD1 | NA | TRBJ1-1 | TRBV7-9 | CASSPRQGGTEAFF | TGTGCCAGCAGCCCGCGACAGGGTGGCACTGAAGCTTTCTTT
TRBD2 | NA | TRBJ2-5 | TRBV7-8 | CASNREGPRETQYF | TGTGCCAGCAATCGGGAGGGCCCTCGAGAGACCCAGTACTTC
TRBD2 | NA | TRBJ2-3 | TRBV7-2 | CASRWRTSSGDTQYF | TGTGCCAGCAGGTGGCGGACTAGCTCCGGGGATACGCAGTATTTT
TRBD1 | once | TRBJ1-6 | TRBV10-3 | CAISGTSNRGIDNSPLHF | TGTGCCATCAGTGGGACTTCTAACAGGGGGATTGATAATTCACCCCTCCACTTT
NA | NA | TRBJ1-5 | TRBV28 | CASSFTGPPGQPQHF | TGTGCCAGCAGTTTCACAGGCCCACCTGGACAGCCCCAGCATTTT
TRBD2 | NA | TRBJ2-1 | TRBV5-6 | CASSLDPGGPSNEQFF | TGTGCCAGCAGCTTGGATCCGGGAGGGCCCAGCAATGAGCAGTTCTTC
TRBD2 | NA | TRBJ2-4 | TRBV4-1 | CASSQPTSLGNIQYF | TGCGCCAGCAGCCAGCCGACTAGCCTGGGGAACATTCAGTACTTC
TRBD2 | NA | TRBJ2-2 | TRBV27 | CASKSSGYTGELFF | TGTGCCAGCAAATCTAGCGGATACACCGGGGAGCTGTTTTTT
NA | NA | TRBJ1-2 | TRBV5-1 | CASSLVPGVDYGYTF | TGCGCCAGCAGCTTGGTCCCAGGGGTTGACTATGGCTACACCTTC
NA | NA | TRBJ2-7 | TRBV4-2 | CASSQGGWDEDYEQYF | TGTGCCAGCAGCCAAGGGGGTTGGGATGAGGACTACGAGCAGTACTTC
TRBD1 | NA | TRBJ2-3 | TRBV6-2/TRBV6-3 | CASSPTGISTDTQYF | TGTGCCAGCAGCCCGACAGGGATTAGCACAGATACGCAGTATTTT
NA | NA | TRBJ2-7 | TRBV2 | CASSVGGYEQYF | TGTGCCAGCAGTGTTGGGGGATACGAGCAGTACTTC
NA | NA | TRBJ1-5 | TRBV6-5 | CASSYSLGGNQPQHF | TGTGCCAGCAGTTACTCACTGGGGGGCAATCAGCCCCAGCATTTT
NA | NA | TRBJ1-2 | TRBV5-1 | CASSFEGGRNYGYTF | TGCGCCAGCAGCTTCGAGGGGGGAAGGAACTATGGCTACACCTTC
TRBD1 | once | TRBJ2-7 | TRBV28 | CASSLRGGQGRYEQYF | TGTGCCAGCAGTTTGAGAGGTGGACAGGGCCGTTACGAGCAGTACTTC
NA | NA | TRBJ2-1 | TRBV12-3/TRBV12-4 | CASSPDRSVRQFF | TGTGCCAGCAGTCCCGACAGGAGCGTGCGGCAGTTCTTC
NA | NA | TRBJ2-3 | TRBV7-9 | CASSPWTPTDTQYF | TGTGCCAGCAGCCCCTGGACCCCCACAGATACGCAGTATTTT
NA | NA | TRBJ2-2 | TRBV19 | CASSLNRGLRTGELFF | TGTGCCAGTAGTCTCAACCGGGGCTTAAGAACCGGGGAGCTGTTTTTT
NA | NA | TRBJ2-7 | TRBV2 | CASSGGLGTYEQYF | TGTGCCAGCAGTGGAGGCCTAGGGACTTACGAGCAGTACTTC
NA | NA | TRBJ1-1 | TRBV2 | CASTGFTEAFF | TGTGCCAGCACCGGTTTCACTGAAGCTTTCTTT
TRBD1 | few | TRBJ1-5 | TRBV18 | CASSRDRNNQPQHF | TGTGCCAGCTCACGGGACAGGAACAATCAGCCCCAGCATTTT
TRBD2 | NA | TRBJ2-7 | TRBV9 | CASSATSSSYEQYF | TGTGCCAGCAGCGCGACTAGCAGCTCCTACGAGCAGTACTTC
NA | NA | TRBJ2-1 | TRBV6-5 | CASSSSGRGVEQFF | TGTGCCAGCAGTTCCTCGGGCAGGGGGGTTGAGCAGTTCTTC
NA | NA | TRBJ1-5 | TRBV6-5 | CASTVSFSNQPQHF | TGTGCCAGCACAGTTAGCTTTAGCAATCAGCCCCAGCATTTT
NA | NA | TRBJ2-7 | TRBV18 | CASSATYEQYF | TGTGCCAGCTCAGCGACCTACGAGCAGTACTTC
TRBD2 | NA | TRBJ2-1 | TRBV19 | CASSMPSGRKNNEQFF | TGTGCCAGTAGTATGCCTAGCGGGAGGAAAAACAATGAGCAGTTCTTC
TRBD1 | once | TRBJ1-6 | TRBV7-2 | CASSRKGQLYNSPLHF | TGTGCCAGCAGCCGCAAGGGACAGCTCTATAATTCACCCCTCCACTTT
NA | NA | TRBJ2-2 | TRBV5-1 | CASSFKVTGELFF | TGCGCCAGCAGCTTTAAGGTTACCGGGGAGCTGTTTTTT